The 20 T cell receptor beta chains listed next were all sequenced from one sample in a study of TET2 disruption in CD19-targeted CAR T cells. Treatment given: autologous CTL019 cells: CD19 CAR with 4-1BB and CD3 zeta domains. TCRdb's table, derived via immunoSEQ multiplex PCR, lists solely in-frame clones and lacks some. The ten top clones account for 1.9%, within a sample of roughly 26,000 clones. Their specific antigens are unknown. The sequences come from CD8- CAR+ T cells sorted from cultured blood T cells, collected for CD19 CAR T cell therapy. Subset defined: CD8-negative CAR-positive T cells from the infusion product. These receptors all stem from a man between 70 and 80 years old with chronic lymphocytic leukemia.

For this clone: The observed sequence ends 3 residues before the CDR3 terminus, with the missing tail filled in from the germline J gene. The rearrangement joins TRBV20-1 to TRBJ1-1; the match to TRBD1 covers 8 bases. V was pared by 8 bases and J by 1 base, with 9 bases of the junction left unmatched. The germline CDR1 and CDR2 sequences are DFQATT and SNEGSKA (reference sequence). CDR3 length: 14 residues. This chain's CDR3 is CSPTGGQENTEAFF. The DNA read from the CDR3 is TGCAGTCCTACCGGGGGACAGGAGAACACTGAA.

With respect to this clone: The read ends 3 residues early relative to the CDR3; the germline J gene fills the gap. The chain recombines TRBV19 with TRBJ1-2, with D maybe TRBD1 (6 bases). Germline values: CDR1 LNHDA, CDR2 SQIVND (reference sequence). V lost 5 bases, J lost 0 bases, and 19 bases lay in between. This CDR3 region has 17 residues. CDR3 amino acids: CASSPYFGTLTNYGYTF. Partial CDR3 DNA: TGTGCCAGTAGTCCGTACTTCGGGACACTTACTAACTATGGC.

On this clone: The read is 3 residues too short to cover the CDR3 end, so that end is filled in from the germline J gene. The rearrangement links TRBV7-8 to TRBJ2-7, with D perhaps matching TRBD1 (5 bases). Per germline, CDR1 SGHVS and CDR2 FQNEAQ. The germline V and J ends were trimmed by 5 bases and 2 bases, with 13 bases remaining between them. The CDR3 sequence is 14 residues long. The CDR3 loop reads CASSPQGVAYEQYF. The CDR3 DNA, read in part, is TGTGCCAGCAGCCCCCAGGGTGTGGCCTACGAG.

Judged by frequency, this clone is medium-sized (0.01 to 0.1%). The read ends 3 residues early relative to the CDR3; the germline J gene fills the gap. The J gene is TRBJ2-2, the V gene TRBV29-1, with 7 bases fitting TRBD2. This CDR3 spans 14 amino acids. In germline, CDR1 is SQVTM, CDR2 ANQGSEA. V shed 3 bases and J 2 bases; nucleotides not matched to a gene: 3. CDR3 region: CSVDAGVNTGELFF. The DNA read from the CDR3 is TGCAGCGTTGATGCGGGGGTAAACACCGGGGAG.

A remark on this clone: The CDR3 is cut off 3 residues early in the read; its end comes from the germline J gene. The V gene is TRBV9, the J gene TRBJ2-2; a possible D gene is TRBD2 (7 bases). V gave up 4 bases and J gave up 2 bases, with 18 bases separating them. The CDR3 contains 17 residues. Germline V lookup: CDR1 SGDLS, CDR2 YYNGEE. CDR3 sequence reads: CASSPPGGGANTGELFF. The DNA read from the CDR3 is TGTGCCAGCAGCCCCCCAGGAGGGGGGGCCAACACCGGGGAG.

On this clone: The CDR3 end is not reached by the read, which stops 3 residues before it; the germline J gene fills it in. The V gene is TRBV7-6, the J gene TRBJ2-7; 8 bases match TRBD2. V was pared by 4 bases and J by 1 base, with 6 bases of the junction left unmatched. Germline V gene data show CDR1 as SGHVS and CDR2 as FNYEAQ. This CDR3 spans 15 amino acids. This chain's CDR3 is CASSSSGGPSYEQYF. The part of the CDR3 DNA that was read is TGTGCCAGCAGCTCCAGCGGGGGACCTTCCTACGAG. Drawing the rest from reference TRBV7-6 and TRBJ2-7, the complete variable domain is GAGVSQSPRYKVTKRGQDVALRCDPISGHVSLYWYRQALGQGPEFLTYFNYEAQQDKSGLPNDRFSAERPEGSISTLTIQRTEQRDSAMYRCASSSSGGPSYEQYFGPGTRLTVT.

Details on this clone: The CDR3 is cut off 3 residues early in the read; its end comes from the germline J gene. The chain combines TRBV10-3 with TRBJ1-1; D is uncertain. This CDR3 region has 13 residues. Trimming took off 2 bases at V and 1 base at J, with 5 bases between the two ends. Per the germline V gene, CDR1 is ENHRY and CDR2 is SYGVKD. The CDR3 here is CAISEPQNTEAFF. CDR3 DNA, as far as it was read: TGTGCCATCAGTGAGCCCCAGAACACTGAA.

Note on this clone: Read coverage stops 3 residues before the CDR3 terminus; the germline J gene supplies the remainder. The chain recombines TRBV29-1 with TRBJ2-4; maybe TRBD1 (6 bases). The germline gives CDR1 SQVTM, CDR2 ANQGSEA. CDR3 size: 13 residues. The part of the CDR3 DNA that was read is TGCAGCGTGGCCGGGACACAGGGCTATGGT. Translated, it gives CSVAGTQGYG. The CDR3 reads in full as CSVAGTQGYGQYF.

On this clone: The sequenced fragment ends 3 residues before the CDR3 boundary, so the rest is inferred from the germline J gene. The J gene is TRBJ2-3, the V gene TRBV9; 14 bases align to TRBD2. V trimming: 4 bases; J trimming: 3 bases; junction bases outside the gene matches: 7. The CDR3 contains 17 residues. From germline, CDR1 is SGDLS and CDR2 YYNGEE. The covered CDR3 bases are TGTGCCAGCAGCCTAACGACTAGCGGGGGGGCAACAGATACG. This encodes CASSLTTSGGATDT. The CDR3 as a whole reads CASSLTTSGGATDTQYF. The entire variable domain, with the rest obtained from reference TRBV9 and TRBJ2-3, is as follows: DSGVTQTPKHLITATGQRVTLRCSPRSGDLSVYWYQQSLDQGLQFLIQYYNGEERAKGNILERFSAQQFPDLHSELNLSSLELGDSALYFCASSLTTSGGATDTQYFGPGTRLTVL.

This clone counts as medium-sized by frequency. The sequence runs out 3 residues before the end of the CDR3; the remainder is reconstructed from the germline J gene. This chain links TRBV10-3 with TRBJ2-5; D is possibly TRBD2 (5 bases). V lost 3 bases, J lost 3 bases, and 11 bases lay in between. Per the germline V gene, CDR1 is ENHRY and CDR2 is SYGVKD. This CDR3 region has 14 residues. The chain's CDR3 is CAISDGSREETQYF. The covered CDR3 bases are TGTGCCATCAGTGACGGGTCGCGGGAAGAGACC.

The covered CDR3 bases are TGTGCCAGCAGCCAAGATGGGCCGAGTCAGGGGGGCACCTATAATTCACCC. Amino acids: CASSQDGPSQGGTYNSP. The whole CDR3 protein is CASSQDGPSQGGTYNSPLHF. V usage is TRBV4-2 and J usage is TRBJ1-6; 7 bases are shared with TRBD1. The read finishes 3 residues shy of the CDR3 end, and the germline J gene is used to complete it. The length of the CDR3 is 20 residues. V lost 0 bases and J lost 2; bases outside the gene matches: 13. Germline V lookup: CDR1 LGHNA, CDR2 YNFKEQ.

Turning to this clone: Sequencing ends 3 residues short of the CDR3 end; the germline J gene provides the rest. V usage is TRBV4-2 and J usage is TRBJ2-2, with 15 bases matching TRBD2. Germline trimming cut 4 bases from V and 5 bases from J; bases unmatched to any gene: 11. The CDR3 runs to 19 residues. The germline gives CDR1 LGHNA, CDR2 YNFKEQ. CDR3 residues: CASSRSGTSGGRGTGELFF. The sequenced part of the CDR3 DNA is TGTGCCAGCAGCCGATCCGGGACTAGCGGGGGGAGAGGGACCGGGGAG.

A word on this clone: The read stops 3 residues short of the end of the CDR3; the missing end is completed from the germline J gene. Within the sample, other DNA sequences also encode this same CDR3. V is TRBV5-1 and J is TRBJ1-3, with 7 bases identical to TRBD1. Per the germline V gene, CDR1 is SGHRS and CDR2 is YFSETQ. Germline trimming cut 4 bases from V and 2 bases from J; bases unmatched to any gene: 6. The CDR3 contains 15 residues. CDR3 sequence: CASSETGTPGNTIYF. The DNA read from the CDR3 is TGCGCCAGCAGCGAGACAGGGACCCCTGGAAACACC.

As concerns this clone: The read stops 3 residues short of the end of the CDR3; the missing end is completed from the germline J gene. V usage is TRBV19 and J usage is TRBJ1-2, with 7 positions matching TRBD1. The germline CDR1 and CDR2 sequences are LNHDA and SQIVND (reference sequence). The CDR3 length is 15 residues. CDR3 bases read: TGTGCCAGTGGACGGGGACTAGCGGGGACAGATACC. It translates to CASGRGLAGTDT. Given in full, the CDR3 is CASGRGLAGTDTYTF.

As regards this clone: Sequencing ends 3 residues short of the CDR3 end; the germline J gene provides the rest. Within the sample, other DNA sequences also encode this same CDR3. V is TRBV4-1 and J is TRBJ1-2, with 8 bases lining up with TRBD1. Germline V gene sequence: CDR1 MGHRA, CDR2 YSYEKL. This CDR3 is 15 amino acids long. Incomplete CDR3 DNA: TGCGCCAGCAGCCAAGCAGGGGGCGAATTTGGAGGT. Residues: CASSQAGGEFGG. The full-length CDR3 reads as CASSQAGGEFGGYTF.

A word on this clone: The read falls 3 residues short of the CDR3 end, and the missing part is taken from the germline J gene. The chain couples TRBV3-1 (or the pseudogene TRBV3-2) to TRBJ2-1; 10 bases are a match to TRBD2. The CDR3 contains 17 residues. CDR1 is LGHDT and CDR2 is YNNKEL in the germline V gene (reference sequence). The V segment lost 2 bases and the J segment 5 bases; nucleotides outside the gene matches: 9. CDR3 DNA, as far as it was read: TGTGCCAGCAGCCAACTCGTTCAAGCGGGGGGGAACAATGAG. Translated: CASSQLVQAGGNNE. The whole CDR3 sequence reads CASSQLVQAGGNNEQFF.

In regard to this clone: Sequencing ends 3 residues short of the CDR3 end; the germline J gene provides the rest. The chain links TRBV7-2 to TRBJ1-2; weak D call: TRBD1 (5 bases). The CDR3 contains 15 residues. Germline-derived CDR1 and CDR2 are SGHTA and FQGNSA. CDR3 residues: CASSLTGTSTNTYTF. The sequenced part of the CDR3 DNA is TGTGCCAGCAGCTTAACGGGGACTAGCACAAATACC.

The CDR3 sequence is CASGENEKLFF. The CDR3 bases that were read are TGTGCCTCGGGGGAGAATGAAAAA. The V call is TRBV9, the J call TRBJ1-4, with D tentatively TRBD1 (5 bases). The CDR3 goes on 3 residues after the read ends, and that part is filled in from the germline J gene. The CDR3 runs to 11 residues. CDR1 and CDR2 from the germline V gene are SGDLS and YYNGEE. Trimming pared 10 bases from V and 5 bases from J, leaving 9 bases between.

On this clone: The read ends 3 residues early relative to the CDR3; the germline J gene fills the gap. The chain carries TRBV11-3 and TRBJ1-1; 7 bases align to TRBD1. This CDR3 has 14 amino acids. Germline CDR1 SGHNT, CDR2 YENEEA. V lost 1 base and J lost 4; bases outside the gene matches: 3. CDR3 bases read: TGTGCCAGCAGCTTAGGGCAGGGGGGCACTGAA. Amino acids: CASSLGQGGTE. The entire CDR3 sequence reads CASSLGQGGTEAFF.

For this clone: The CDR3 goes on 3 residues after the read ends, and that part is filled in from the germline J gene. The chain uses TRBV18 and TRBJ2-6; D remains unclear. The CDR3 has 17 residues. Trimming cost V 4 bases and J 0 bases, with 13 bases left between them. Germline V gene sequence: CDR1 KGHSH, CDR2 LQKENI. Incomplete CDR3 DNA: TGTGCCAGCTCACTGAAGGGCGAGTACTCTGGGGCCAACGTC. Protein sequence: CASSLKGEYSGANV. The whole CDR3 sequence is CASSLKGEYSGANVLTF.